The entry below describes one T cell receptor beta chain. Clones were read by immunoSEQ multiplex PCR, and TCRdb kept only the in-frame ones, dropping some. The data hold 65,000 to 90,000 clones, with about four fifths observed a single time. The germline gives CDR1 SQVTM, CDR2 ANQGSEA. The CDR3 sequence is 14 residues long. This record belongs to a study of blood T cell repertoires in COVID-19. Study summary: Samples representing acute and convalescent COVID-19 were sourced from the United States, Italy and Spain. T cells, B-cell-depleted T cells, or PBMCs supplied cDNA or gDNA.

The chain links TRBV29-1 to TRBJ2-5; the D gene is possibly TRBD2 (5 bases). The receptor was isolated from a man between 60 and 75 years old with acute or convalescent COVID-19. Sample: peripheral blood. Here the CDR3 DNA reads TGCAGTCTAGGTACCGAGGGTAACCAAGAGACCCAGTACTTC. Residues: CSLGTEGNQETQYF.